A single sample is the source of the 25 T cell receptor beta chains below, sequenced in a study of T-cell memory formation after mild COVID-19. From the 5' RACE reads, TCRdb called clonotypes with MiXCR, one entry per CDR3 protein. The sample contains approximately 65,000 distinct CDR3 sequences, less than 9.5% of which appear only once. The sample was PBMCs or a T cell subset sorted from them (not recorded which). The origin of the receptors is a man between 18 and 29 years old who had mild COVID-19 (a few samples of this study predate the infection). Cell type and time point are not known.

In its sample, this clonotype was seen a few times. V is TRBV4-3 and J is TRBJ2-3; D remains ambiguous. Germline values: CDR1 LGHNA, CDR2 YSLEER. The CDR3 contains 16 residues. V dropped 4 bases and J dropped 2 bases, with 16 bases sitting between them. CDR3 loop: CASSRLAGTPTDTQYF. The CDR3 DNA reads as TGCGCCAGCAGCCGCCTGGCAGGAACTCCCACAGATACGCAGTATTTT.

Turning to this clonotype: A much larger clone lies one base from this, so it may be a read error. V is TRBV7-9 and J is TRBJ2-5, with TRBD1 matching 10 bases. Germline lookup yields CDR1 SEHNR and CDR2 FQNEAQ (reference sequence). The length of the CDR3 is 15 residues. The CDR3 reads CSSSPGTGVQETQYF. The CDR3 coding sequence is TGTTCCAGCAGCCCCGGGACAGGGGTCCAAGAGACCCAGTACTTC.

This clonotype turned up a few times. The chain links TRBV11-1 to TRBJ2-7, with D unresolved. CDR1 is SGHAT and CDR2 is FQDESV in the germline V gene (reference sequence). CDR3 length: 12 residues. The V and J ends lost 3 bases and 4 bases respectively, with 7 bases between them. The CDR3, as DNA: TGTGCCAGCAGCTTGAACAGTTACGAGCAGTACTTC. Protein: CASSLNSYEQYF. The entire variable domain, with the rest obtained from reference TRBV11-1 and TRBJ2-7, is as follows: EAEVAQSPRYKITEKSQAVAFWCDPISGHATLYWYRQILGQGPELLVQFQDESVVDDSQLPKDRFSAERLKGVDSTLKIQPAELGDSAMYLCASSLNSYEQYFGPGTRLTVT.

This clonotype was recorded many times. The rearrangement links TRBV7-3 to TRBJ2-3; 9 positions agree with TRBD1. The CDR3 runs to 16 residues. Per germline, CDR1 SGHTA and CDR2 FQGTGA. Germline trimming cut 2 bases from V and 3 bases from J; bases unmatched to any gene: 6. CDR3 region: CASSLGTGFTTDTQYF. In nucleotides, the CDR3 is TGTGCCAGCAGCTTAGGGACAGGGTTTACGACAGATACGCAGTATTTT.

This clonotype was counted a few times. The chain links TRBV20-1 to TRBJ1-2, with D possibly being TRBD1 (6 bases). The CDR3 loop spans 12 amino acids. Germline CDR1 DFQATT, CDR2 SNEGSKA (reference sequence). Trimming left V 4 bases short and J 12 bases short, with 18 bases between. In nucleotides, the CDR3 is TGCAGTGCTACGTGGCTACAGGGTGCCAACACCTTC. It codes for CSATWLQGANTF.

The chain has TRBV5-1 and TRBJ1-1, with D unclear. V was cut by 4 bases and J by 11 bases, with 18 bases left in between. Germline V CDR1 and CDR2: SGHRS, YFSETQ. CDR3 size: 13 residues. CDR3 amino acids: CASSPRPGDRAFF. The CDR3 DNA follows: TGCGCCAGCAGCCCCCGTCCCGGGGATCGGGCTTTCTTT.

This clonotype was picked up a small number of times. The CDR3 sequence: CASKSGPVKNIQYF. The DNA for the CDR3 is TGTGCCAGCAAAAGCGGACCCGTAAAAAACATTCAGTACTTC. The V gene is TRBV6-2 or TRBV6-3, the J gene TRBJ2-4, with D maybe TRBD2 (5 bases). V lost 7 bases to trimming and J lost 4 bases, with 14 bases between them. Germline V gene data show CDR1 as MNHEY and CDR2 as SVGEGT. CDR3 length: 14 residues.

The chain uses TRBV11-2 and TRBJ2-4; maybe TRBD1 (5 bases). The germline V gene has CDR1 SGHAT and CDR2 FQNNGV. The CDR3 totals 13 residues. V was pared by 3 bases and J by 13 bases, with 16 bases between. The CDR3 coding sequence is TGTGCCAGCAGCTTCCATCTTCTTCGACAGCAGTACTTC. Amino acid sequence: CASSFHLLRQQYF.

This clonotype has only a few counts. This chain joins TRBV7-9 and TRBJ1-2; 10 nucleotides match TRBD1. Germline CDR1 is SEHNR and CDR2 is FQNEAQ (reference sequence). Unmatched junction bases numbered 8, after V lost 4 bases and J lost 6 bases. The CDR3 runs 15 residues. CDR3 DNA: TGTGCCAGCAGCTCGTACGACAGGGGGCGAAATGGCTACACCTTC. This sequence encodes CASSSYDRGRNGYTF. The full variable domain, rest sourced from reference TRBV7-9 and TRBJ1-2, is DTGVSQNPRHKITKRGQNVTFRCDPISEHNRLYWYRQTLGQGPEFLTYFQNEAQLEKSRLLSDRFSAERPKGSFSTLEIQRTEQGDSAMYLCASSSYDRGRNGYTFGSGTRLTVV.

This clonotype was counted a few times. The chain combines TRBV5-4 with TRBJ2-3, with TRBD2 as a possible D gene (6 bases). The CDR3 sequence is 14 residues long. Germline assignment: CDR1 SGHNT and CDR2 YYREEE (reference sequence). V lost 4 bases and J 3 bases, leaving 12 bases between the germline ends. CDR3 sequence (DNA): TGTGCCAGCAGCCTGCCCGGGAGTACAGATACGCAGTATTTT. It encodes CASSLPGSTDTQYF.

This clonotype was seen a few times. The rearrangement joins TRBV21-1 to TRBJ2-3. TRBV21-1 is labeled a pseudogene. The CDR3 contains 12 residues. CDR3 DNA: TGTGCCACCTTCTTTCCCACAGATACGCAGTATTTT. It encodes CATFFPTDTQYF.

In its sample, this clonotype was seen many times. The chain is built from TRBV7-2 and TRBJ1-1; D is unresolved. The CDR3 has 14 amino acids. Germline CDR1 reads SGHTA; CDR2 reads FQGNSA. Trimming stripped 5 bases from V and 1 base from J, with 11 bases between. In nucleotides, the CDR3 is TGTGCCAGCAGCCCAGGTGCAGCGAACACTGAAGCTTTCTTT. The encoded protein is CASSPGAANTEAFF.

This clonotype was recorded many times. This chain connects TRBV5-1 to TRBJ2-7, with 11 bases matching TRBD2. Unmatched junction bases numbered 4, after V lost 2 bases and J lost 6 bases. This CDR3 region has 14 residues. The germline V gene has CDR1 SGHRS and CDR2 YFSETQ. CDR3 DNA sequence: TGCGCCAGCAGCTTTCTAGCGGGGGGACGCGAGCAGTACGTC. Translation gives CASSFLAGGREQYV.

This clonotype occurred a few times. The chain combines TRBV4-1 with TRBJ1-4; D perhaps matches TRBD1 (5 bases). CDR1 is MGHRA and CDR2 is YSYEKL in the germline V gene. The CDR3 is made up of 15 amino acids. V dropped 1 base and J dropped 4 bases, with 10 bases sitting between them. The CDR3 nucleotides are TGCGCCAGCAGCCAAGTCCCCGGGGGTAATGAAAAACTGTTTTTT. Its translation: CASSQVPGGNEKLFF.

The gene calls are TRBV7-8 and TRBJ1-6; possible D gene TRBD1, 5 bases. This CDR3 spans 15 amino acids. Germline CDR1 and CDR2: SGHVS and FQNEAQ. With 0 bases removed from V and 4 bases from J, the gap between germline ends came to 7 bases. This CDR3 reads CASSLAGGYNSPLHF. CDR3 in DNA: TGTGCCAGCAGCTTAGCCGGGGGTTATAATTCACCCCTCCACTTT.

The chain recombines TRBV24-1 with TRBJ1-3; 7 bases align to TRBD1. This CDR3 has 15 residues. With 3 bases clipped from V and 4 bases from J, the junction kept 5 bases outside the gene matches. Germline loops: CDR1 KGHDR, CDR2 SFDVKD. The CDR3 spells CATSDPRGQGNTIYF. CDR3 coding DNA: TGTGCCACCAGTGATCCTAGGGGACAGGGAAACACCATATATTTT.

The chain combines TRBV29-1 with TRBJ1-2; the D gene is possibly TRBD1 (6 bases). The CDR3 consists of 16 residues. V dropped 4 bases and J dropped 3 bases, with 21 bases sitting between them. CDR1 and CDR2 from the germline V gene are SQVTM and ANQGSEA. CDR3 sequence: CSVGGGQREGDYGYTF. The CDR3, as DNA: TGCAGCGTTGGGGGGGGACAAAGAGAGGGAGACTATGGCTACACCTTC.

By frequency in the sample, this clonotype is medium-sized. The chain carries TRBV6-6 and TRBJ2-7; no firm D call. CDR3 length: 14 residues. The germline gives CDR1 MNHNY, CDR2 SVGAGI (reference sequence). V lost 0 bases, J lost 3 bases, and 9 bases lay in between. CDR3 DNA sequence: TGTGCCAGCAGTTACTCCGCTAAATACTACGAGCAGTACTTC. It specifies CASSYSAKYYEQYF.

The chain combines TRBV2 with TRBJ2-5, with 9 bases that match TRBD2. V was pared by 8 bases and J by 5 bases, with 9 bases of the junction left unmatched. The CDR3 has 14 amino acids. From germline, CDR1 is SNHLY and CDR2 FYNNEI. In DNA, the CDR3 is TGTGCCAGCGGGTTGGAGCGGGGGGCGGAGACCCAGTACTTC. It specifies CASGLERGAETQYF.

The V gene is TRBV4-3, the J gene TRBJ2-1; 10 bases are a match to TRBD2. Trimming cost V 5 bases and J 9 bases; bases outside gene matches: 7. The CDR3 consists of 14 residues. The germline V gene encodes CDR1 LGHNA and CDR2 YSLEER. CDR3: CASSFSGGVFEQFF. CDR3 coding DNA: TGCGCCAGCAGCTTCAGCGGGGGGGTATTTGAGCAGTTCTTC.

CDR3 residues: CASSLAAASTDTQYF. The CDR3 DNA is TGTGCCAGCAGCTTAGCCGCAGCTAGCACAGATACGCAGTATTTT. The chain is built from TRBV7-2 and TRBJ2-3, with D unresolved. With 0 bases removed from V and 0 bases from J, the gap between germline ends came to 7 bases. This CDR3 has 15 amino acids. The germline gives CDR1 SGHTA, CDR2 FQGNSA.

This clonotype was counted between two and nine times. The chain has TRBV7-9 and TRBJ2-7; 7 bases are a match to TRBD1. Trimming cost V 2 bases and J 5 bases; bases outside gene matches: 3. The CDR3 contains 13 residues. Germline V lookup: CDR1 SEHNR, CDR2 FQNEAQ (reference sequence). The CDR3 coding sequence is TGTGCCAGCAGCTTAAGGGGGCTTGACGAGCAGTACTTC. It is translated as CASSLRGLDEQYF.

Details on this clonotype: A single base separates this from a much larger clone, so it may be a read error. The chain employs TRBV4-3 and TRBJ2-3; D is possibly TRBD1 or TRBD2 (5 bases each). CDR1 is LGHNA, CDR2 YSLEER, per germline. This CDR3 region has 17 residues. Deletions cut 1 base from V and 1 base from J, with 15 bases between. This chain's CDR3 is CASSQAFSGAGTDTQYF. DNA for the CDR3: TGCGCCAGCAGCCAAGCTTTTTCCGGGGCCGGCACAGATACGCAGTATTTT.

The rearrangement links TRBV4-3 to TRBJ1-2; tentatively, D is TRBD1 (5 bases). V gave up 4 bases and J gave up 3 bases, with 12 bases separating them. This CDR3 has 14 residues. Germline CDR1 reads LGHNA; CDR2 reads YSLEER. The CDR3 loop is CASSLGPADYGYTF. The CDR3 coding sequence is TGCGCCAGCAGCCTGGGACCTGCGGACTATGGCTACACCTTC.

CDR3 amino acids: CASSLDSSTGELFF. The CDR3 DNA sequence: TGTGCCAGCAGCTTGGACAGCTCCACCGGGGAGCTGTTTTTT. The V call is TRBV7-2, the J call TRBJ2-2; D perhaps matches TRBD1 (6 bases). CDR1 and CDR2 from the germline V gene are SGHTA and FQGNSA. V was cut by 3 bases and J by 4 bases, with 9 bases left in between. The CDR3 has 14 residues.